The clone carrying this T cell receptor (beta chain) occurred a few times. The sample belongs to a study of blood T cell repertoires in COVID-19. Produced via immunoSEQ multiplex PCR; TCRdb's table is partial and in-frame only. This sample has approximately 170,000 clones, with almost 85% found just once. CDR1 SGHNT and CDR2 YENEEA come from the germline V gene. This CDR3 comprises 16 residues. Trimming removed 4 bases from V and 7 bases from J, with 17 bases in between. The TCR was taken from a man aged 40-49 years who had recovered from COVID-19. This sequence joins TRBV11-3 and TRBJ1-6; D is possibly TRBD1 (5 bases). Sample: peripheral blood. The CDR3 region is CASSSSPAGKNSPLHF. DNA of the CDR3: TGTGCCAGCAGCTCCTCCCCAGCAGGGAAGAATTCACCCCTCCACTTT. The full variable domain, with the rest looked up from reference TRBV11-3 and TRBJ1-6, is EAGVVQSPRYKIIEKKQPVAFWCNPISGHNTLYWYLQNLGQGPELLIRYENEEAVDDSQLPKDRFSAERLKGVDSTLKIQPAELGDSAVYLCASSSSPAGKNSPLHFGNGTRLTVT.